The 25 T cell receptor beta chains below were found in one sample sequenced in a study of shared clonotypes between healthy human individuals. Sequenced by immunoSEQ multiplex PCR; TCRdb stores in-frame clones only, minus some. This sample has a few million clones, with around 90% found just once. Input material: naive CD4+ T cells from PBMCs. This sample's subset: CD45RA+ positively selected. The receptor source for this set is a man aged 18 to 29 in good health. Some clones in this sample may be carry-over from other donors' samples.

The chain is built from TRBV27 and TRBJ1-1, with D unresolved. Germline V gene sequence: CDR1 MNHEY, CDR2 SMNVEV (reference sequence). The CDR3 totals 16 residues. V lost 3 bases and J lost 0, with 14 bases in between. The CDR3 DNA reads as TGTGCCAGCAGTTTTCATCGGCAGACCATGAACACTGAAGCTTTCTTT. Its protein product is CASSFHRQTMNTEAFF.

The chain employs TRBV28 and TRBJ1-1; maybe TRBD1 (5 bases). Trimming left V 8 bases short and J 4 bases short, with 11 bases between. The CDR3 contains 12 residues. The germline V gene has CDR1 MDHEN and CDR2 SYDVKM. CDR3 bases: TGTGCCAGCGGGGCAGGGACCACTGAAGCTTTCTTT. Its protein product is CASGAGTTEAFF.

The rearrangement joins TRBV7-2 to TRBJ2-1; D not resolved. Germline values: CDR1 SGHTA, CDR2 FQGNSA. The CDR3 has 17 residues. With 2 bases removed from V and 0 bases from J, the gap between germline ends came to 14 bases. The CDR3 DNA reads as TGTGCCAGCAGCTTAAAAGGCCTCCTCGGCTCCTACAATGAGCAGTTCTTC. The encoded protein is CASSLKGLLGSYNEQFF.

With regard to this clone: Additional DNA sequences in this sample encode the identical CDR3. In DNA, the CDR3 is TGTGCCAGCAGTTTGAGGGGGAGCACAGATACGCAGTATTTT. It specifies CASSLRGSTDTQYF. This rearrangement joins TRBV27 to TRBJ2-3, with D possibly being TRBD1 (6 bases). Germline V lookup: CDR1 MNHEY, CDR2 SMNVEV (reference sequence). The CDR3 runs to 14 residues. The V gene lost 3 bases and the J gene lost 0 bases, with 7 bases spanning the gap.

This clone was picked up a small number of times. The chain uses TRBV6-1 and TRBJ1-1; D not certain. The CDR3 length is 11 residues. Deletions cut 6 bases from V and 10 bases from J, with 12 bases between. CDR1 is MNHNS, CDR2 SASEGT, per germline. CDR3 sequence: CASSGPFGAFF. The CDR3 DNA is TGTGCCAGCAGCGGCCCTTTCGGAGCTTTCTTT.

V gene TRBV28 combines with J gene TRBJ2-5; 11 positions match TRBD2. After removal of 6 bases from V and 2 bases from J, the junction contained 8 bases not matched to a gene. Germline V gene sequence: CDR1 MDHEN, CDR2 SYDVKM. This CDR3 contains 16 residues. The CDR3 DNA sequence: TGTGCCAGCAGCCTACGACTAGCGGGAACGCAAGAGACCCAGTACTTC. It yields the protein CASSLRLAGTQETQYF.

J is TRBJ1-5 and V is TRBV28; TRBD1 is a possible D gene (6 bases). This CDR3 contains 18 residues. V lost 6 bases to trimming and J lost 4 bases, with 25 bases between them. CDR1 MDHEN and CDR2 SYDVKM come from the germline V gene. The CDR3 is CASRWGSGQLEANQPQHF. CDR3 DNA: TGTGCCAGCAGATGGGGGAGTGGACAGTTGGAAGCTAATCAGCCCCAGCATTTT.

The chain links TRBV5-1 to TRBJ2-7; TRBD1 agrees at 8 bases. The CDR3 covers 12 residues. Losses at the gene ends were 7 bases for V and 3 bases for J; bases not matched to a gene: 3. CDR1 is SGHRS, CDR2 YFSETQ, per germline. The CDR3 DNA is TGCGCCAGCGCAGGGGGCAACTACGAGCAGTACTTC. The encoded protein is CASAGGNYEQYF.

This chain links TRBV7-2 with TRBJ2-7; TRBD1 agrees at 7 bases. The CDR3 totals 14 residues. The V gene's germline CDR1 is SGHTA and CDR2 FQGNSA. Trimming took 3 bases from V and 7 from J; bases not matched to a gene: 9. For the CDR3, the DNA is TGTGCCAGCAGCTTTAGGGACAGTCCGTGGGAGCAGTACTTC. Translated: CASSFRDSPWEQYF.

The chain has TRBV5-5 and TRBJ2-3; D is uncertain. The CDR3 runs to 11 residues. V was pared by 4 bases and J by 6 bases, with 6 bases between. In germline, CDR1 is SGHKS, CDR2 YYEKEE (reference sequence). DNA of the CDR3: TGTGCCAGCAGCGCTGGGGATACGCAGTATTTT. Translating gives CASSAGDTQYF.

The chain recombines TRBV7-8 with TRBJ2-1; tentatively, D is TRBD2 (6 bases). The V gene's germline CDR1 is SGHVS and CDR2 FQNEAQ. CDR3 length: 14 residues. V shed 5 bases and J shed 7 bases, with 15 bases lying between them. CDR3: CASSPPGTLNEQFF. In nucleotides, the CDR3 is TGTGCCAGCAGCCCGCCCGGGACTCTTAATGAGCAGTTCTTC.

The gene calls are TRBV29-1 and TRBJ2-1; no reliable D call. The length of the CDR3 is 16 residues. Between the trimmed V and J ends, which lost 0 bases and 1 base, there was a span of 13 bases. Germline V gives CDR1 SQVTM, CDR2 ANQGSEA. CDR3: CSVEDPGLGSYNEQFF. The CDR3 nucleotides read TGCAGCGTTGAAGATCCGGGTCTGGGGTCCTACAATGAGCAGTTCTTC.

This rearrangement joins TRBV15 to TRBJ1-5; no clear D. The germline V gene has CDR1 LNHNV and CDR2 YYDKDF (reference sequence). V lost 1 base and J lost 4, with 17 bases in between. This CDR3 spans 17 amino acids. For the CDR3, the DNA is TGTGCCACCAGCAGAGGTACGGGAACCCGGGGAAATCAGCCCCAGCATTTT. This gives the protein CATSRGTGTRGNQPQHF.

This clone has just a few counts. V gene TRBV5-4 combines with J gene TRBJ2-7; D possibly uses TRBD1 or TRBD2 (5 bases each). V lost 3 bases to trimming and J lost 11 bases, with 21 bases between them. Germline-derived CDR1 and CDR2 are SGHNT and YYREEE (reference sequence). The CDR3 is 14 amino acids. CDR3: CASSSPREWEGEYF. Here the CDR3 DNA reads TGTGCCAGCAGCTCGCCCAGGGAGTGGGAAGGGGAGTACTTC.

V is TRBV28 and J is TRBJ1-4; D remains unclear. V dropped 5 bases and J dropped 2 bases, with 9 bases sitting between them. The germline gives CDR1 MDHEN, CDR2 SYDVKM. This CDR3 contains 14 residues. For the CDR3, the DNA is TGTGCCAGCAGTCAGGCAGTTACTAATGAAAAACTGTTTTTT. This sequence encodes CASSQAVTNEKLFF.

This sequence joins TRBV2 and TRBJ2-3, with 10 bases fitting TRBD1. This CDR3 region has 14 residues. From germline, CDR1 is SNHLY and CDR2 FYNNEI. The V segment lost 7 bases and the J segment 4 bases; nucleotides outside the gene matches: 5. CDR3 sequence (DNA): TGTGCCAGCAATCGACAGGGGGCCGCAGATACGCAGTATTTT. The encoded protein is CASNRQGAADTQYF.

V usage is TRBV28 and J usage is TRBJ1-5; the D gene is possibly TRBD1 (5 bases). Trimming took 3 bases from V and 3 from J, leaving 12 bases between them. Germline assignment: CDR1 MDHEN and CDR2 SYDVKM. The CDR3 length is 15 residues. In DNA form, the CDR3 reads TGTGCCAGCAGTTTGGGTGGGGCCAACAATCAGCCCCAGCATTTT. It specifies CASSLGGANNQPQHF.

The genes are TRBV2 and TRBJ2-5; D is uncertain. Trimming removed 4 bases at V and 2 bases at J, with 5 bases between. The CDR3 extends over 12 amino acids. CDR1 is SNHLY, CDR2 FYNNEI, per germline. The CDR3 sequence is CASSVEQETQYF. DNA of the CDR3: TGTGCCAGCAGTGTAGAGCAAGAGACCCAGTACTTC.

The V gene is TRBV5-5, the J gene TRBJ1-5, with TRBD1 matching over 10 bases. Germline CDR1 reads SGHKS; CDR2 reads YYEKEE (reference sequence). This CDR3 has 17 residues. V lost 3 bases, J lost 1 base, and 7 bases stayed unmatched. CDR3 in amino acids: CASSSRDRGVSNQPQHF. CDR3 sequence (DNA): TGTGCCAGCAGCTCGAGGGACAGGGGAGTAAGCAATCAGCCCCAGCATTTT.

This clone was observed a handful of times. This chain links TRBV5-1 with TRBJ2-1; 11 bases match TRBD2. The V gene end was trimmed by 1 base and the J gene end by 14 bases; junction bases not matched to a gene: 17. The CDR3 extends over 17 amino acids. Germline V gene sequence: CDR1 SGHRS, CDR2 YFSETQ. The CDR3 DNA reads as TGCGCCAGCAGCTTGAGGTTGACTAGCGGGGTACCATCGGGAGAGTTCTTC. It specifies CASSLRLTSGVPSGEFF.

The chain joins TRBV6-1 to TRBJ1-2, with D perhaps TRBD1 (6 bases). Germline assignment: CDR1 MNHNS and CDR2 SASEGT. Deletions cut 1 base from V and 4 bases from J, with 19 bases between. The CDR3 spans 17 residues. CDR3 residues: CASSEVAVNRASYGYTF. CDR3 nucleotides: TGTGCCAGCAGTGAAGTGGCCGTGAACAGGGCCTCCTATGGCTACACCTTC.

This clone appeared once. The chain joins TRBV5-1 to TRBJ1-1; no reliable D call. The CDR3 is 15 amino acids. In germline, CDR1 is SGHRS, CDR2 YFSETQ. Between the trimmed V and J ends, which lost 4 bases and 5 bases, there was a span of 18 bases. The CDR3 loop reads CASSLFRVRDTEAFF. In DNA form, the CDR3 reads TGCGCCAGCAGCCTGTTCCGGGTGCGGGATACTGAAGCTTTCTTT.

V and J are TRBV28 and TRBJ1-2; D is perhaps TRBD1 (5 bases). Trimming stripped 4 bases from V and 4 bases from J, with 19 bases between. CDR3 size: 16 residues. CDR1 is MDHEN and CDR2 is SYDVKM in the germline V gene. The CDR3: CASSSPTPGRLYGYTF. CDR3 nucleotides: TGTGCCAGCAGTTCCCCTACCCCGGGACGCCTCTATGGCTACACCTTC.

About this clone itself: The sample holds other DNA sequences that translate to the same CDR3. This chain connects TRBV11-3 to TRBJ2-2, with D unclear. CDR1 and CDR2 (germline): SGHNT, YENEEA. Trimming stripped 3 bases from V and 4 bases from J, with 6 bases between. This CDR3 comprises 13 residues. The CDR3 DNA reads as TGTGCCAGCAGCTTCTTTTCCACCGGGGAGCTGTTTTTT. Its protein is CASSFFSTGELFF.

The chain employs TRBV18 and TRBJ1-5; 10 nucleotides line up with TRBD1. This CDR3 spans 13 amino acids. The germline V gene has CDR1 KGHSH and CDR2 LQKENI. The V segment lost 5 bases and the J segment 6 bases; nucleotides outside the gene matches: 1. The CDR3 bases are TGTGCCAGCTCATGGGACAGGGGTCAGCCCCAGCATTTT. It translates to CASSWDRGQPQHF. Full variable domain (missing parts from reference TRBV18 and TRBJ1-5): NAGVMQNPRHLVRRRGQEARLRCSPMKGHSHVYWYRQLPEEGLKFMVYLQKENIIDESGMPKERFSAEFPKEGPSILRIQQVVRGDSAAYFCASSWDRGQPQHFGDGTRLSIL.